This TCR beta chain was identified during a study of T cell responses to AZD1222 COVID-19 vaccine. The CDR3 contains 15 residues. The junction had 6 bases not matched to a gene; V was cut back by 1 base and J by 4 bases. CDR1 and CDR2 from the germline V gene are SGHDN and FVKESK. Libraries were prepared by immunoSEQ multiplex PCR; TCRdb keeps only in-frame clonotypes and omits some of them. The repertoire includes 200,000 or so clones, about 87% of them detected once, and around 6.4% sits in the top ten. This clone was detected once. This clonotype was sampled from an adult in good health. The sample here was peripheral blood, taken on day 0 of AZD1222 vaccination. The chain employs TRBV14 and TRBJ2-7; 8 positions agree with TRBD2. CDR3: CASSQAAGGGYEQYF. The CDR3 DNA reads as TGTGCCAGCAGCCAAGCGGCGGGAGGAGGGTACGAGCAGTACTTC. Drawing the rest from reference TRBV14 and TRBJ2-7, the complete variable domain is EAGVTQFPSHSVIEKGQTVTLRCDPISGHDNLYWYRRVMGKEIKFLLHFVKESKQDESGMPNNRFLAERTGGTYSTLKVQPAELEDSGVYFCASSQAAGGGYEQYFGPGTRLTVT.